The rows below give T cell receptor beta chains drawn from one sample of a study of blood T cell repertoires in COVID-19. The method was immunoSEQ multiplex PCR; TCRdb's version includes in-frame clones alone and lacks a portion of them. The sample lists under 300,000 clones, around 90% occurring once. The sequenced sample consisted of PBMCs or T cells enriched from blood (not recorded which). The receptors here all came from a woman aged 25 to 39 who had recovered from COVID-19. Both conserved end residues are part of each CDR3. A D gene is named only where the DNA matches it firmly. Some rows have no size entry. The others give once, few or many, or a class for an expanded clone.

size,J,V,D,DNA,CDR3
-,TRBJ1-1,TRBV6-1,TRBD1,TGTGCCAGCAGTGAAAGACAGGGGGTGAACACTGAAGCTTTCTTT,CASSERQGVNTEAFF
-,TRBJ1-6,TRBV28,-,TGTGCCAGCAACCTTGACAGACCGAATTCACCCCTCCACTTT,CASNLDRPNSPLHF
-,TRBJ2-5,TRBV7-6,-,TGTGCCAGCAGCTTTAGAGAGACCCAGTACTTC,CASSFRETQYF
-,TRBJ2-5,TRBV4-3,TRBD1,TGCGCCAGCAGCCAAATATGGGACAGCTCCCAAGAGACCCAGTACTTC,CASSQIWDSSQETQYF
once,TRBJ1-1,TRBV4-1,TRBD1,TGCGCCAGCAGGGACAGGGGAGGTCTGAACACTGAAGCTTTCTTT,CASRDRGGLNTEAFF
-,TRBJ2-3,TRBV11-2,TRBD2,TGTGCCAGCAGCCCGGGGACTAGATCACTCACAGATACGCAGTATTTT,CASSPGTRSLTDTQYF
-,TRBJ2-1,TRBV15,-,TGTGCCACCAGCAGTGAGGGGGGGTCGCTCGTACTAGAGCAGTTCTTC,CATSSEGGSLVLEQFF
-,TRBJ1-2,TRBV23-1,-,TGCGCCAGCAGTACTGGACAGCCATTGCCCGGAATTCCCTTTACTCTTTTCTATGGCTACACCTTC,CASSTGQPLPGIPFTLFYGYTF
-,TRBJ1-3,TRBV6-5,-,TGTGCCAGCAGTTACTCGAGCCAGGGACAAAACACCATATATTTT,CASSYSSQGQNTIYF
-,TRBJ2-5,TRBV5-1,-,TGCGCCAGCAGCCGAATTTCGACAGCCCAAGAGACCCAGTACTTC,CASSRISTAQETQYF
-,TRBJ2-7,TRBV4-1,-,TGCGCCAGCAGCTCGCCGGGCGAGCAGTACTTC,CASSSPGEQYF
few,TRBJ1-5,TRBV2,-,TGTGCCAGCAGGCCGGGGGGGGCTAGCAATCAGCCCCAGCATTTT,CASRPGGASNQPQHF
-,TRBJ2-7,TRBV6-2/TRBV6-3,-,TGTGCCAGCACCCCGGCACACCTCTCCTACGAGCAGTACTTC,CASTPAHLSYEQYF
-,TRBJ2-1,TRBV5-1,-,TGCGCCAGCAGCTTGTGGCAGGGGACCTACAATGAGCAGTTCTTC,CASSLWQGTYNEQFF
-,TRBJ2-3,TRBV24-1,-,TGTGCCACCGGGAAAAGGAGAAAGGGGACAGATACGCAGTATTTT,CATGKRRKGTDTQYF
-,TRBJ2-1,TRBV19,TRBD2,TGTGCCAGTAGTATCAGGCTAGCGGGAGGGCCGCACTCCTACAATGAGCAGTTCTTC,CASSIRLAGGPHSYNEQFF
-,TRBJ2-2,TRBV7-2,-,TGTGCCAGCAGCTTATTCCAGGGTACCGGGGAGCTGTTTTTT,CASSLFQGTGELFF
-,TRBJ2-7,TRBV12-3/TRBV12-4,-,TGTGCCAGCAGTCAACAGGGAAACGAGCAGTACTTC,CASSQQGNEQYF
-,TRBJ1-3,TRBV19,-,TGTGCCAGTAGTATAACTATCTCTGGAAACACCATATATTTT,CASSITISGNTIYF
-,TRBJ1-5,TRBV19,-,TGTGCCATCGCGCAGCCGCCGAGGTTTCCCCAGCATTTT,CAIAQPPRFPQHF
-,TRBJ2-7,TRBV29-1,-,TGCAGCGTTGTAACAGGGCCCTACGAGCAGTACTTC,CSVVTGPYEQYF
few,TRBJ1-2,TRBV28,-,TGTGCCAGCAGTCTGGCCTATGGCTACACCTTC,CASSLAYGYTF
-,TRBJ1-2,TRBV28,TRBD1,TGTGCCAGCAGGTACGGACAGGGGCATTTCAACTATGGCTACACCTTC,CASRYGQGHFNYGYTF
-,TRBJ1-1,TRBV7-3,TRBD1,TGTGCCAGCAGCTTGACAGGGGGCGCAGGCACTGAAGCTTTCTTT,CASSLTGGAGTEAFF
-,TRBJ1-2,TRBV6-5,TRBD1,TGTGCCAGCAGTCACCGGGACAGGGGTCCTTATGGCTACACCTTC,CASSHRDRGPYGYTF
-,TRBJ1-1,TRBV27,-,TGTGCCAGCAAAACGACAGTGGACACTGAAGCTTTCTTT,CASKTTVDTEAFF
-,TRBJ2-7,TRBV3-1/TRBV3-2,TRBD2,TGTGCCAGCAGCCACCCTACACCGGGACTAGCGGGAGGAGGGTATTCCTACGAGCAGTACTTC,CASSHPTPGLAGGGYSYEQYF
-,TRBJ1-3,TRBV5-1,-,TGCGCCAGCAGCTTAGGGGACACCTCTGGAAACACCATATATTTT,CASSLGDTSGNTIYF
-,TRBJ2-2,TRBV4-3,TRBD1,TGCGCCAGCAGCCAAGGGGGACAGGGGCGGACCGGGGAGCTGTTTTTT,CASSQGGQGRTGELFF
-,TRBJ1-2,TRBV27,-,TGTGCCAGCAGCACGTCACTTACAGGGTATGGCTACACCTTC,CASSTSLTGYGYTF
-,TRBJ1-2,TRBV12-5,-,TGTGCTAGTGGTGGGGGGGAAAGGAACTATGGCTACACCTTC,CASGGGERNYGYTF
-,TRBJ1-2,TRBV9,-,TGTGCCAGCAGCGTAGAAAGAGCGTCAGGGGTCTATGGCTACACCTTC,CASSVERASGVYGYTF
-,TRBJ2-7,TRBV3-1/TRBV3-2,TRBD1,TGTGCCAGCAGCCAAGAGTCAGGGGACAGGGCATTCTTC,CASSQESGDRAFF
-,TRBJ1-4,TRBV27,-,TGTGCCAGCACCCCTTTAGGGGATGAAAAACTGTTTTTT,CASTPLGDEKLFF
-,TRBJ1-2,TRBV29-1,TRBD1,TGCAGCGTTGAAGCGGGGACAGGGTATGGCTACACCTTC,CSVEAGTGYGYTF
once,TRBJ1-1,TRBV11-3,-,TGTGCCAGCAGCTCCCAGGGTGGAGCTTTCTTT,CASSSQGGAFF
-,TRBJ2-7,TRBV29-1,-,TGCAGCCGACAGGTATTGATTGTCTACGAGCAGTACTTC,CSRQVLIVYEQYF
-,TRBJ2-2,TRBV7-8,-,TGTGCCAGCAGCTTACGTCGGGTTAGTAGCGCCGGGGAGCTGTTTTTT,CASSLRRVSSAGELFF
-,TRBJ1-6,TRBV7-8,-,TGTGCCAGCAGCTTAGCGGCGGGACGGATGAATTCACCCCTCCACTTT,CASSLAAGRMNSPLHF
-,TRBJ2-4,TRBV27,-,TGTGCCAGCAGACCCCTCTCAGGGGCCAAAAACATTCAGTACTTC,CASRPLSGAKNIQYF
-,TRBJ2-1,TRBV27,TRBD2,TGTGCCAGCAATATGGCGGGGGGTACCTACAATGAGCAGTTCTTC,CASNMAGGTYNEQFF
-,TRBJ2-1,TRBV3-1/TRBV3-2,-,TGTGCCAGCAGCCAAGATCAGCCTAGCGCGTACAATGAGCAGTTCTTC,CASSQDQPSAYNEQFF
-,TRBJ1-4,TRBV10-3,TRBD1,TGTGCCATCGGGACAGGGTATGAAAAACTGTTTTTT,CAIGTGYEKLFF
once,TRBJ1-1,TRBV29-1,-,TGCAGCGTTGAAGAGGGGGGGGCTGGCACTGAAGCTTTCTTT,CSVEEGGAGTEAFF
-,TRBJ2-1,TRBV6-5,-,TGTGCCAGCAGTTACAGGAGGGGATACAATGAGCAGTTCTTC,CASSYRRGYNEQFF
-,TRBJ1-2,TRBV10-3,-,TGTGCCATCAGTGAAACAGGATTCTCTTATGGCTACACCTTC,CAISETGFSYGYTF
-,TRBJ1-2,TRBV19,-,TGTGCCAGTAGCCCGCGGGAGGTCCGTGGCTACACCTTC,CASSPREVRGYTF
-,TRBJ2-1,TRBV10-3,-,TGTGCCATCAGTGAGTCGACGGACTTCAATGAGCAGTTCTTC,CAISESTDFNEQFF
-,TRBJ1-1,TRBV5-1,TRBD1,TGCGCCAGCAGCTTAGAGACAGGGGGGACCACTGAAGCTTTCTTT,CASSLETGGTTEAFF
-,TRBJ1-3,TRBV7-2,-,TGTGCCAGCAGCCGTTTACAGTTAAGCTCTGGAAACACCATATATTTT,CASSRLQLSSGNTIYF
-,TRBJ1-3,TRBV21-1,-,TGTGCCAGCAGCAAGGGTCCGGGACAGGGAAACACCATATATTTT,CASSKGPGQGNTIYF
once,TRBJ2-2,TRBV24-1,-,TGTGCCACCAATCCTGGGGCCCACACCGGGGAGCTGTTTTTT,CATNPGAHTGELFF
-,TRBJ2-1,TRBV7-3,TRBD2,TGTGCCAGCAGCTATATAGCGGGAGCCTCCTACAATGAGCAGTTCTTC,CASSYIAGASYNEQFF
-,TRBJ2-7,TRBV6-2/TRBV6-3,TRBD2,TGTGCCAGCAGTTTCCTCCGACTAGCGGGGTCCTACGAGCAGTACTTC,CASSFLRLAGSYEQYF
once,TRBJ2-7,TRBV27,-,TGTGCCAGCAGTTTAGGAAGGGGGGGCAGCGAGCAGTACTTC,CASSLGRGGSEQYF
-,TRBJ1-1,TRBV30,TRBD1,TGTGCCTGCATACAGGGGGAGGTCACTGAAGCTTTCTTT,CACIQGEVTEAFF
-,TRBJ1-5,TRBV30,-,TGTGCCTGGAGTCCTCAGAGCAATCAGCCCCAGCATTTT,CAWSPQSNQPQHF
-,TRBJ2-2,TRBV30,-,TGTGCCTGGAGTGTACCCGATATCTACGGGGAGCTGTTTTTT,CAWSVPDIYGELFF
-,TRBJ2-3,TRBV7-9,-,TGTGCCAGCAGCTTGGGGGCTCGGATAGATACGCAGTATTTT,CASSLGARIDTQYF
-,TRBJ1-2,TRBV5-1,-,TGCGCCAGCAGCTTGGGGCCCCGGACAGAAAGTTCAAGGTATGGCTACACCTTC,CASSLGPRTESSRYGYTF